These 19 T cell receptor beta chains originate from one sample sequenced in a study of spatial heterogeneity in lung cancer. Time point of the sample: sample taken at primary tumor resection. Unsorted samples of tumor, nontumor lung or frozen PBMC had their whole RNA sequenced. TCRdb used MiXCR to reprocess the 5' RACE reads, holding one entry per CDR3 protein. The top ten clones hold about a quarter of a sample with more than 20,000 distinct CDR3 sequences, more than 10% of them seen once. Source: PBMCs, taken at surgery. These receptors originate from a female donor with early-stage non-small cell lung cancer.

This clonotype has a count of ten or more. The chain combines TRBV3-1 with TRBJ2-4; no definite D call. Deletions cut 1 base from V and 7 bases from J, with 14 bases between. The germline gives CDR1 LGHDT, CDR2 YNNKEL (reference sequence). The CDR3 has 15 residues. This CDR3 is CASSQGFQPKNIQYF. Here the CDR3 DNA reads TGTGCCAGCAGCCAAGGTTTTCAACCTAAGAACATTCAGTACTTC.

This clonotype was seen at least ten times. This chain links TRBV7-2 with TRBJ1-2, with D uncertain. V lost 6 bases, J lost 6 bases, and 20 bases lay in between. The CDR3 loop spans 15 amino acids. Looked up from germline, CDR1 is SGHTA and CDR2 is FQGNSA. CDR3 in amino acids: CASRKSPTADHGYTF. CDR3 bases: TGTGCCAGCAGAAAGTCCCCCACGGCAGACCATGGCTACACCTTC.

This clonotype was picked up many times. The V call is TRBV4-3, the J call TRBJ1-1; D unresolved. V lost 2 bases to trimming and J lost 3 bases, with 13 bases between them. This CDR3 has 15 residues. Per germline, CDR1 LGHNA and CDR2 YSLEER. CDR3 nucleotides: TGCGCCAGCAGCCAAAATTTTCAGGCCGACACTGAAGCTTTCTTT. Protein: CASSQNFQADTEAFF.

J is TRBJ2-7 and V is TRBV4-3; D unresolved. The V gene's germline CDR1 is LGHNA and CDR2 YSLEER. The CDR3 covers 15 residues. V was pared by 0 bases and J by 3 bases, with 12 bases between. The CDR3 DNA sequence: TGCGCCAGCAGCCAAGATCGAACCGGCGGCTACGAGCAGTACTTC. Amino acid sequence: CASSQDRTGGYEQYF.

This clonotype was counted at least ten times. The V gene is TRBV12-3 or TRBV12-4, the J gene TRBJ2-2; D gene unclear. The CDR3 totals 16 residues. V was pared by 3 bases and J by 10 bases, with 21 bases between. The CDR3 sequence: CASSFPGVSRGEELFF. The DNA of the CDR3 is TGTGCCAGCAGTTTCCCTGGCGTGTCACGAGGAGAGGAGCTGTTTTTT.

V usage is TRBV12-3 or TRBV12-4 and J usage is TRBJ2-6; D might be TRBD2 (6 bases). Trimming removed 4 bases from V and 0 bases from J, with 16 bases in between. This CDR3 has 18 residues. CDR3 loop: CASSYLGGRSSGANVLTF. Here the CDR3 DNA reads TGTGCCAGCAGTTACCTGGGAGGCCGGAGCTCTGGGGCCAACGTCCTGACTTTC.

Of note for this clonotype: Being one base from a much bigger clone, this may be a read error. The rearrangement uses TRBV7-9 and TRBJ2-7; the match to TRBD2 covers 11 bases. Germline V CDR1 and CDR2: SEHNR, FQNEAQ (reference sequence). V was clipped by 4 bases and J by 3 bases; unmatched bases: 14. The CDR3 totals 18 residues. CDR3 region: CASSSRGSSGRTHYEQYF. The CDR3 nucleotides read TGTGCCAGCAGCTCCAGGGGGTCTAGCGGGAGGACACACTACGAGCAGTACTTC.

This clonotype was detected ten times or more. The chain is built from TRBV7-6 and TRBJ1-1; D uncertain. V lost 5 bases and J lost 0, with 4 bases in between. Germline V gene data show CDR1 as SGHVS and CDR2 as FNYEAQ. CDR3 length: 12 residues. The CDR3 DNA reads as TGTGCCAGCAGCCTATTGAACACTGAAGCTTTCTTT. Its protein product is CASSLLNTEAFF.

Ten or more counts support this clonotype. The rearrangement links TRBV12-3 or TRBV12-4 to TRBJ2-1; a weak D match, TRBD2 (5 bases). The V and J ends lost 6 bases and 15 bases respectively, with 21 bases between them. This CDR3 has 13 residues. CDR3 DNA: TGTGCCAGCAGACCTGGACTGGGAAGGTTCGGGTTCTTC. Translation gives CASRPGLGRFGFF.

This clonotype was observed many times. The V and J genes are TRBV29-1 and TRBJ1-3; a weak D match, TRBD1 (5 bases). CDR3 length: 12 amino acids. CDR1 and CDR2 (germline): SQVTM, ANQGSEA. The V end was cut by 7 bases, the J end by 1 base, with 8 bases between. CDR3 loop: CSGGGSGNTIYF. CDR3 coding DNA: TGCAGCGGGGGGGGTTCTGGAAACACCATATATTTT.

Ten or more counts support this clonotype. The V and J genes are TRBV5-6 and TRBJ2-7; TRBD1 or TRBD2 may be the D gene (5 bases each). Germline assignment: CDR1 SGHDT and CDR2 YYEEEE. The CDR3 consists of 15 residues. Trimming removed 4 bases from V and 5 bases from J, with 19 bases in between. CDR3 nucleotide sequence: TGTGCCAGCAGCCCGGACTTGGTTGTGGGACACGAGCAGTACTTC. Protein: CASSPDLVVGHEQYF. Drawing the rest from reference TRBV5-6 and TRBJ2-7, the complete variable domain is DAGVTQSPTHLIKTRGQQVTLRCSPKSGHDTVSWYQQALGQGPQFIFQYYEEEERQRGNFPDRFSGHQFPNYSSELNVNALLLGDSALYLCASSPDLVVGHEQYFGPGTRLTVT.

This clonotype has ten or more counts. The J gene is TRBJ1-3, the V gene TRBV5-1; D is unresolved. Germline V CDR1 and CDR2: SGHRS, YFSETQ. The CDR3 extends over 14 amino acids. Trimming cost V 4 bases and J 0 bases, with 8 bases left between them. CDR3 in amino acids: CASSAQASGNTIYF. CDR3 nucleotide sequence: TGCGCCAGCAGCGCCCAGGCCTCTGGAAACACCATATATTTT.

This chain uses TRBV6-2 or TRBV6-3 with TRBJ2-5; 12 nucleotides match TRBD1. This CDR3 has 14 amino acids. J was trimmed by 3 bases and V by 8 bases; bases with no gene match: 4. Germline V gene data show CDR1 as MNHEY and CDR2 as SVGEGT. As DNA, the CDR3 is TGTGCCAGCTGGGACAGGGGGCGGAAAGAGACCCAGTACTTC. Protein sequence: CASWDRGRKETQYF.

The rearrangement uses TRBV5-4 and TRBJ2-3; 8 bases fit TRBD2. CDR3 length: 15 amino acids. V shed 3 bases and J 3 bases; nucleotides not matched to a gene: 6. Germline CDR1 is SGHNT and CDR2 is YYREEE (reference sequence). CDR3 nucleotide sequence: TGTGCCAGCAGCTACGGGACTAGTAGAACAGATACGCAGTATTTT. Encoded protein: CASSYGTSRTDTQYF.

The sample holds many counts of this clonotype. The chain recombines TRBV7-9 with TRBJ2-3, with D perhaps TRBD2 (6 bases). The germline gives CDR1 SEHNR, CDR2 FQNEAQ (reference sequence). V was pared by 7 bases and J by 6 bases, with 14 bases between. This CDR3 is built from 13 residues. CDR3 in amino acids: CASNRGGPDTQYF. The CDR3 bases are TGTGCCAGCAACCGGGGAGGTCCCGATACGCAGTATTTT.

This clonotype was recorded many times. The chain has TRBV28 and TRBJ2-5; the D gene is possibly TRBD1 (5 bases). V gave up 5 bases and J gave up 3 bases, with 16 bases separating them. The CDR3 totals 15 residues. Looked up from germline, CDR1 is MDHEN and CDR2 is SYDVKM. CDR3 nucleotide sequence: TGTGCCAGCAGTCCCAATGAAGGGGTAAAAGAGACCCAGTACTTC. Amino acid sequence: CASSPNEGVKETQYF.

This clonotype was seen many times. The CDR3 nucleotides read TGTGCCAGCAGCACGGGACCGCCACTCTCTGGAAACACCATATATTTT. This translates into CASSTGPPLSGNTIYF. The V and J genes are TRBV7-2 and TRBJ1-3; D might be TRBD1 (5 bases). The CDR3 is made up of 16 amino acids. The germline V gene encodes CDR1 SGHTA and CDR2 FQGNSA. Trimming cost V 5 bases and J 0 bases, with 14 bases left between them.

This clonotype was detected many times. This rearrangement joins TRBV6-5 to TRBJ2-4; D ambiguous. Trimming stripped 2 bases from V and 10 bases from J, with 15 bases between. CDR1 is MNHEY, CDR2 SVGAGI, per germline. The CDR3 is made up of 14 amino acids. The CDR3 DNA follows: TGTGCCAGCAGTTACGATCCGGAGACAAGTATTCAGTACTTC. It encodes CASSYDPETSIQYF.

At least ten counts were recorded for this clonotype. The chain joins TRBV12-3 or TRBV12-4 to TRBJ2-6; D is uncertain. The CDR3 has 18 amino acids. V dropped 6 bases and J dropped 0 bases, with 18 bases sitting between them. CDR3 in amino acids: CASRPASARYSGANVLTF. DNA of the CDR3: TGTGCCAGCAGACCGGCTTCGGCCCGTTACTCTGGGGCCAACGTCCTGACTTTC.